These 14 T cell receptor beta chains originate from one sample sequenced in a study of cytomegalovirus exposure and HLA in healthy donors. PCR involved 60 Vbeta and 13 Jbeta primers. Sequencing used immunoSEQ multiplex PCR; TCRdb keeps in-frame clones, though not all of them. The sample yields roughly 180,000 clones, around four fifths seen once. Source material: PBMCs. Receptor source: a man aged 30 to 45 in good health and CMV-seronegative.

V gene TRBV6-5 combines with J gene TRBJ1-5, with D possibly matching TRBD1 (5 bases). The CDR3 spans 13 residues. V lost 7 bases to trimming and J lost 6 bases, with 13 bases between them. CDR1 and CDR2 from the germline V gene are MNHEY and SVGAGI. The CDR3 bases are TGTGCCAGCACTAGAGGGGAGGGTCAGCCCCAGCATTTT. Translating it yields CASTRGEGQPQHF.

The chain links TRBV19 to TRBJ2-7, with a tentative D call TRBD1 (5 bases). The V gene's germline CDR1 is LNHDA and CDR2 SQIVND (reference sequence). Trimming pared 5 bases from V and 2 bases from J, leaving 10 bases between. The CDR3 length is 13 residues. The DNA of the CDR3 is TGTGCCAGTAGTCTAACAGGAACCTACGAGCAGTACTTC. Translating it yields CASSLTGTYEQYF. The variable domain in full, with the rest retrieved from reference TRBV19 and TRBJ2-7, is DGGITQSPKYLFRKEGQNVTLSCEQNLNHDAMYWYRQDPGQGLRLIYYSQIVNDFQKGDIAEGYSVSREKKESFPLTVTSAQKNPTAFYLCASSLTGTYEQYFGPGTRLTVT.

The chain is built from TRBV11-3 and TRBJ2-6; D might be TRBD1 (6 bases). Trimming stripped 5 bases from V and 2 bases from J, with 13 bases between. The germline V gene encodes CDR1 SGHNT and CDR2 YENEEA. The CDR3 sequence is 16 residues long. The CDR3 nucleotides are TGTGCCAGCAGCCCTCGGACAGTCCCTGGGGCCAACGTCCTGACTTTC. Translation gives CASSPRTVPGANVLTF.

The V call is TRBV11-2, the J call TRBJ2-1; 12 bases agree with TRBD2. V dropped 4 bases and J dropped 3; count of bases not matched to a gene: 4. CDR1 and CDR2 from the germline V gene are SGHAT and FQNNGV. This CDR3 spans 16 amino acids. CDR3 amino acids: CASSYRTSGVYNEQFF. The CDR3 DNA follows: TGTGCCAGCAGCTACAGGACTAGCGGGGTCTACAATGAGCAGTTCTTC.

The V gene is TRBV5-6, the J gene TRBJ2-5; TRBD1 aligns across 7 bases. Germline loops: CDR1 SGHDT, CDR2 YYEEEE. V shed 2 bases, J shed 2 bases, and the junction held 3 bases outside the gene matches. The CDR3 is 14 residues long. The CDR3 loop is CASSFGDSQETQYF. The CDR3 nucleotides are TGTGCCAGCAGCTTTGGGGACAGTCAAGAGACCCAGTACTTC. The whole variable domain, filled in from reference TRBV5-6 and TRBJ2-5, reads DAGVTQSPTHLIKTRGQQVTLRCSPKSGHDTVSWYQQALGQGPQFIFQYYEEEERQRGNFPDRFSGHQFPNYSSELNVNALLLGDSALYLCASSFGDSQETQYFGPGTRLLVL.

The rearrangement links TRBV7-3 to TRBJ2-3; a weak D match, TRBD2 (5 bases). Per germline, CDR1 SGHTA and CDR2 FQGTGA. V was clipped by 5 bases and J by 0 bases, with 12 bases between them. CDR3 length equals 15 residues. CDR3 sequence reads: CASSGSGTSTDTQYF. CDR3 sequence (DNA): TGTGCCAGCAGCGGGAGCGGTACTAGCACAGATACGCAGTATTTT.

The CDR3 nucleotides read TGTGCCAGCACTGACAGAGCAAACACTGAAGCTTTCTTT. Translation gives CASTDRANTEAFF. The V and J genes are TRBV6-5 and TRBJ1-1, with a weak D call TRBD1 (5 bases). This CDR3 is built from 13 residues. In germline, CDR1 is MNHEY, CDR2 SVGAGI. Deletions cut 7 bases from V and 2 bases from J, with 11 bases between.

The chain recombines TRBV5-1 with TRBJ1-5, with D uncertain. The V end was cut by 0 bases, the J end by 3 bases, with 10 bases between. The CDR3 length is 15 residues. Germline V lookup: CDR1 SGHRS, CDR2 YFSETQ. The CDR3 loop is CASSLESGVNQPQHF. The CDR3 DNA is TGCGCCAGCAGCTTGGAATCGGGAGTCAATCAGCCCCAGCATTTT.

The chain joins TRBV9 to TRBJ2-7; 7 nucleotides align to TRBD2. Germline V CDR1 and CDR2: SGDLS, YYNGEE. The junction had 8 bases not matched to a gene; V was cut back by 3 bases and J by 5 bases. This CDR3 has 14 amino acids. This CDR3 is CASSADPGGHEQYF. CDR3 sequence (DNA): TGTGCCAGCAGCGCCGACCCGGGGGGTCACGAGCAGTACTTC.

This chain uses TRBV29-1 with TRBJ2-1, with D hard to call. CDR3 length: 14 amino acids. The V gene's germline CDR1 is SQVTM and CDR2 ANQGSEA. V shed 6 bases and J shed 4 bases, with 16 bases lying between them. The DNA of the CDR3 is TGCAGCGTCTCCCCTGAGACTGGGTACAATGAGCAGTTCTTC. Encoded protein: CSVSPETGYNEQFF.

Only one count was recorded for this clone. The V gene is TRBV6-5, the J gene TRBJ1-1, with 7 positions matching TRBD1. Per germline, CDR1 MNHEY and CDR2 SVGAGI. V shed 6 bases and J 5 bases; nucleotides not matched to a gene: 9. There are 14 residues in the CDR3. The CDR3 region is CASSRGTAGTEAFF. The CDR3 DNA sequence: TGTGCCAGCAGCCGAGGGACAGCTGGAACTGAAGCTTTCTTT.

The J gene is TRBJ2-7, the V gene TRBV7-6; unclear D gene. Germline CDR1 reads SGHVS; CDR2 reads FNYEAQ. Trimming pared 4 bases from V and 7 bases from J, leaving 11 bases between. The CDR3 is 12 residues long. CDR3 sequence reads: CASSSYSGEQYF. CDR3 sequence (DNA): TGTGCCAGCAGCTCCTACAGTGGGGAGCAGTACTTC.

This chain uses TRBV10-3 with TRBJ1-5; 11 nucleotides line up with TRBD1. The CDR3 runs 19 residues. After removal of 4 bases from V and 0 bases from J, the junction contained 11 bases not matched to a gene. Germline CDR1 and CDR2: ENHRY and SYGVKD. CDR3 sequence reads: CAISGPPGQGVYSNQPQHF. CDR3 nucleotide sequence: TGTGCCATCAGTGGGCCGCCGGGACAGGGGGTTTATAGCAATCAGCCCCAGCATTTT.

This clone was seen more than once but under ten times. The chain recombines TRBV6-5 with TRBJ1-4; D gene unclear. The CDR3 totals 15 residues. The germline V and J ends were trimmed by 4 bases and 8 bases, with 17 bases remaining between them. Germline loops: CDR1 MNHEY, CDR2 SVGAGI. The CDR3 DNA reads as TGTGCCAGCAGTTTAATGGCCATTCCGGGGGAAAAACTGTTTTTT. Amino acids: CASSLMAIPGEKLFF.